The clone carrying this TCR beta chain was counted ten times or more. Template switching added a universal primer binding site, and final cDNA carried unique molecular identifiers. TCRdb redid the calling of the 5' RACE reads with MiXCR, one entry per CDR3 protein. The sample contains fewer than 500,000 distinct CDR3 sequences, around 24% of which appear only once. Donors were all healthy Caucasians. The ends lost 3 bases at V and 1 base at J; junction bases unmatched: 4. Germline assignment: CDR1 SGHTA and CDR2 FQGNSA. The CDR3 has 15 residues. The data were taken from a study of identical twins. This same sample was also taken into another study, of T cells expressing NK-cell markers. This second study says: The leading position in the CD3+CD56-NKG2C+ fraction of several donors also went to these clonotypes.

This chain joins TRBV7-2 and TRBJ1-1; TRBD1 matches 8 bases. The sequence derives from a woman aged 18 to 35 in good health. Material: CD4+ T cells sorted from blood. DNA for the CDR3: TGTGCCAGCAGCTTGTGGGGACAGGCGAACACTGAAGCTTTCTTT. Protein sequence: CASSLWGQANTEAFF.